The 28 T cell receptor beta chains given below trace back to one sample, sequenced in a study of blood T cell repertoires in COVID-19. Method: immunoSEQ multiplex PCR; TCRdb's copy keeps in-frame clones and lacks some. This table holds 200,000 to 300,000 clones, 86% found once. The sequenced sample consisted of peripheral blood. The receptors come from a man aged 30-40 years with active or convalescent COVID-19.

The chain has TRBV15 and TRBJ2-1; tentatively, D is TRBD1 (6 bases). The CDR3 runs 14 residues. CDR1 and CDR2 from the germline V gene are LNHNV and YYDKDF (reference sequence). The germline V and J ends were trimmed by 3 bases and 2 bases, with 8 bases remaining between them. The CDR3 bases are TGTGCCACCAGCAGCCGGGACACCTACAATGAGCAGTTCTTC. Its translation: CATSSRDTYNEQFF.

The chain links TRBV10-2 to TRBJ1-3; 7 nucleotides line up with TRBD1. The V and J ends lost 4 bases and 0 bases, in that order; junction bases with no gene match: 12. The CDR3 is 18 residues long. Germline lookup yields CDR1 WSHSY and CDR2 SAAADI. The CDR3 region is CASSAPRQGPYSGNTIYF. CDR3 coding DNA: TGCGCCAGCAGTGCCCCCAGACAGGGACCTTACTCTGGAAACACCATATATTTT.

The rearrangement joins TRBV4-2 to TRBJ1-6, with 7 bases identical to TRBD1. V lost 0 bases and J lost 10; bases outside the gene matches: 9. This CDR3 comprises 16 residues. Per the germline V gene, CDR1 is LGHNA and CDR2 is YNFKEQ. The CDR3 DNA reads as TGTGCCAGCAGCCAAGAAATGACAGGGTTAGGATCACCCCTCCACTTT. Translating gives CASSQEMTGLGSPLHF.

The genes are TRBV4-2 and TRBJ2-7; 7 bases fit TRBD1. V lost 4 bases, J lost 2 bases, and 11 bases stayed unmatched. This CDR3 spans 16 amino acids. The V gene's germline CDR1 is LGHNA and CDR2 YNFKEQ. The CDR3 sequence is CASSPTSGTATYEQYF. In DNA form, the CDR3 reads TGTGCCAGCAGCCCAACCTCCGGGACAGCTACCTACGAGCAGTACTTC.

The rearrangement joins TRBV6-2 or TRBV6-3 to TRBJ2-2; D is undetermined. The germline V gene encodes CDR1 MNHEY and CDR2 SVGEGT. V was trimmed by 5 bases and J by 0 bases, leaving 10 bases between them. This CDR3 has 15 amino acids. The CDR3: CASSGRIANTGELFF. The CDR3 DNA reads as TGTGCCAGCAGTGGCAGGATCGCGAACACCGGGGAGCTGTTTTTT.

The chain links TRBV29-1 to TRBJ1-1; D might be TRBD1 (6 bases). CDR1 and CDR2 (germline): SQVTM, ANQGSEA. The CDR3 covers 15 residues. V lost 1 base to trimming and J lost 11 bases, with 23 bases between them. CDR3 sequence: CSVEGMDGQSPLAFF. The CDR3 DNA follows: TGCAGCGTTGAAGGAATGGACGGACAGAGCCCCTTGGCTTTCTTT.

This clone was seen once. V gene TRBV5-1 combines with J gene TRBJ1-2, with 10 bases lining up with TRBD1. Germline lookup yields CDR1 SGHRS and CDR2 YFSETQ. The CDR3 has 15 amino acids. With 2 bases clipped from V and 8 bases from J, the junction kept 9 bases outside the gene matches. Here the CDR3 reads CASSFETGQGKGYTF. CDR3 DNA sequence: TGCGCCAGCAGCTTCGAAACGGGACAGGGGAAGGGCTACACCTTC.

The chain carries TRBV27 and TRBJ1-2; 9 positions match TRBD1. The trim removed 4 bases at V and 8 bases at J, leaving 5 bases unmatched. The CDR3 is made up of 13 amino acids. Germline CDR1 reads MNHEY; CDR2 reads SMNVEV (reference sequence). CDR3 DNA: TGTGCCAGCAGTTACGGACAGGGGTTCGGCTACACCTTC. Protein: CASSYGQGFGYTF.

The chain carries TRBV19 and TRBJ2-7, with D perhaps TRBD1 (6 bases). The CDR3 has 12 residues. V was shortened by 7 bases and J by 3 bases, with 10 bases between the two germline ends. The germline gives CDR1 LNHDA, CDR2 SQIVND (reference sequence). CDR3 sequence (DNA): TGTGCCAGTACGAACAGGGACTACGAGCAGTACTTC. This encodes CASTNRDYEQYF.

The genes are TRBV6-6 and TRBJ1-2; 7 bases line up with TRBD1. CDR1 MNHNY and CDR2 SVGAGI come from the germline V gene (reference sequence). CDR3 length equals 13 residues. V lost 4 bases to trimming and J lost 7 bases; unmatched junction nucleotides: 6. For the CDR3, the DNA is TGTGCCAGCAGTTTACAGGGGTATCTTGGCTACACCTTC. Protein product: CASSLQGYLGYTF.

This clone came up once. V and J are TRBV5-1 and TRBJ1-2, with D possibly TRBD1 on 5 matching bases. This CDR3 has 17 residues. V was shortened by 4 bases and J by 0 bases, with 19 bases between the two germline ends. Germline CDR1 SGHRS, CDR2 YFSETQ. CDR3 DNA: TGCGCCAGCAGCACCGGACAAAGGCTCGGAGCTAACTATGGCTACACCTTC. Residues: CASSTGQRLGANYGYTF. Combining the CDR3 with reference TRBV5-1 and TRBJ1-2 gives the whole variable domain KAGVTQTPRYLIKTRGQQVTLSCSPISGHRSVSWYQQTPGQGLQFLFEYFSETQRNKGNFPGRFSGRQFSNSRSEMNVSTLELGDSALYLCASSTGQRLGANYGYTFGSGTRLTVV.

The CDR3 nucleotides are TGTGCCAGCAGCGAAGCTCGACAGGGGACCGGGGAGCTGTTTTTT. Translating gives CASSEARQGTGELFF. The chain couples TRBV7-2 to TRBJ2-2; TRBD1 agrees at 8 bases. Germline CDR1 SGHTA, CDR2 FQGNSA. With 5 bases clipped from V and 5 bases from J, the junction kept 7 bases outside the gene matches. The CDR3 sequence is 15 residues long.

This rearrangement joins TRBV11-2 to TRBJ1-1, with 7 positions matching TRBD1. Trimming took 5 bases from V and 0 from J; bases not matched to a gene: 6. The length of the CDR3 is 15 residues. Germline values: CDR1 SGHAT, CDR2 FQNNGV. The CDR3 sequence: CASSRIDRVNTEAFF. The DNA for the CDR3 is TGTGCCAGCAGCCGGATAGACAGGGTGAACACTGAAGCTTTCTTT.

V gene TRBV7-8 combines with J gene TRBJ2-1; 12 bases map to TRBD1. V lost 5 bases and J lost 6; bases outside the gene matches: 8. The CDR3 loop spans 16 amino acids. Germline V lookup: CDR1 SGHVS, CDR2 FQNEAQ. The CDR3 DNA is TGTGCCAGCAGCCTCAGGGACAGGGGGCGCGGCAATGAGCAGTTCTTC. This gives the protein CASSLRDRGRGNEQFF.

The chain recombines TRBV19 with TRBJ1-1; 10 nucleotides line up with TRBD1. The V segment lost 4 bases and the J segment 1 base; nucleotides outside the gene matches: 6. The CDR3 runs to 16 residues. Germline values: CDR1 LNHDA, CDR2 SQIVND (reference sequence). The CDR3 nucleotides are TGTGCCAGTAGTACCGGGACAGGGGTAGGGAACACTGAAGCTTTCTTT. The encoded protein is CASSTGTGVGNTEAFF.

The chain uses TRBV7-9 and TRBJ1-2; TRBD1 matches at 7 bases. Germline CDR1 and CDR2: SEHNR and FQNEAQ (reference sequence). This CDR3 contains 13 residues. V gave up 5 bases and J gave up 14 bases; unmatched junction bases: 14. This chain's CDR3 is CASSPGTDPRGTF. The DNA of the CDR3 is TGTGCCAGCAGCCCAGGGACAGATCCCCGCGGGACCTTC.

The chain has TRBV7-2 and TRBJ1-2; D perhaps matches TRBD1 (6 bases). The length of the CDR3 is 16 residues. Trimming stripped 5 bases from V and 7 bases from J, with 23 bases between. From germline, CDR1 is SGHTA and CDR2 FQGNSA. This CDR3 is CASSIRPQGGEVGYTF. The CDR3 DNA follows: TGTGCCAGCAGCATCCGACCACAGGGTGGAGAGGTTGGCTACACCTTC.

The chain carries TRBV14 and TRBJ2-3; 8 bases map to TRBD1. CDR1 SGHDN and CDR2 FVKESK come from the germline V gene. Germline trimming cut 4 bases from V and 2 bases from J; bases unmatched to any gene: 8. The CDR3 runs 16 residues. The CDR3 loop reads CASSPGTGLYTDTQYF. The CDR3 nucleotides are TGTGCCAGCAGCCCAGGGACAGGTTTGTACACAGATACGCAGTATTTT.

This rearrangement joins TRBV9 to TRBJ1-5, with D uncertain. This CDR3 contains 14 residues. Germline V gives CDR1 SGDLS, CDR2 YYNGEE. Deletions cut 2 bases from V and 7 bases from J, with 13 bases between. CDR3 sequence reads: CASSVSHSGQPQHF. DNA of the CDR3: TGTGCCAGCAGCGTTTCGCATTCGGGACAGCCCCAGCATTTT.

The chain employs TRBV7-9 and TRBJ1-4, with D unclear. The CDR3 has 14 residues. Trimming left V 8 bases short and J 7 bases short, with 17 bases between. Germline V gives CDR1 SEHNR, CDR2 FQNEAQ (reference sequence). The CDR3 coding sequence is TGTGCCAGCTCAACAGTGGGAGGTGTTGAAAAACTGTTTTTT. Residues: CASSTVGGVEKLFF.

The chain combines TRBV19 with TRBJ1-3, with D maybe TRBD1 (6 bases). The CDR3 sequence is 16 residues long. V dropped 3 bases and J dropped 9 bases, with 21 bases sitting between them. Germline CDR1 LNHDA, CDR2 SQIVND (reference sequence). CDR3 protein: CASSIRGQPPETTIYF. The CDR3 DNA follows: TGTGCCAGTAGTATTAGAGGACAGCCTCCTGAAACCACCATATATTTT.

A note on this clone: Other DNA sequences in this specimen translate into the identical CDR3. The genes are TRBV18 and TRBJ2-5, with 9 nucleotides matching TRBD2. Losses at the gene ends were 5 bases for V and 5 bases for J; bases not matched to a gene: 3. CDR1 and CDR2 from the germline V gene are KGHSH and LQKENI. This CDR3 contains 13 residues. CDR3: CASSLGLAETQYF. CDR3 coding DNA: TGTGCCAGCTCATTGGGACTAGCCGAGACCCAGTACTTC.

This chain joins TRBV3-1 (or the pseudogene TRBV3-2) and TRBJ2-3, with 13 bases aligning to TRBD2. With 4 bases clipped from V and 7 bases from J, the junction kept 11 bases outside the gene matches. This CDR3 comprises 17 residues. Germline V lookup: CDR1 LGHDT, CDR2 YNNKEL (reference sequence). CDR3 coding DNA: TGTGCCAGCAGCCGAACCCTCGGGACTAGCGGGGACAATACGCAGTATTTT. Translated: CASSRTLGTSGDNTQYF.

CDR3 sequence reads: CASTPRSGEQYF. The CDR3 nucleotides are TGTGCCAGCACCCCGAGGTCCGGTGAGCAGTACTTC. The chain carries TRBV25-1 and TRBJ2-7, with D hard to call. The CDR3 runs to 12 residues. CDR1 MGHDK and CDR2 SYGVNS come from the germline V gene. Trimming cost V 7 bases and J 7 bases, with 14 bases left between them.

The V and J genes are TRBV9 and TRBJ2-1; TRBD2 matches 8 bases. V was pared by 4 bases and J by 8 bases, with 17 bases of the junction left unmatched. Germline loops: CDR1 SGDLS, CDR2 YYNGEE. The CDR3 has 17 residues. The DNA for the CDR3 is TGTGCCAGCAGCACGCACGAACTAGCGGCCCGTTTATATGAGCAGTTCTTC. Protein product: CASSTHELAARLYEQFF.

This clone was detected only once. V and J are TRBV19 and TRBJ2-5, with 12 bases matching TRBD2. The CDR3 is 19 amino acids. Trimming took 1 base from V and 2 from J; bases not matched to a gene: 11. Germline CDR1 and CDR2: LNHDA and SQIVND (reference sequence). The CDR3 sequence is CASSIGSLAGGRGQETQYF. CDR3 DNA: TGTGCCAGTAGTATAGGCTCACTAGCGGGGGGCCGGGGGCAAGAGACCCAGTACTTC.

The CDR3 sequence is CASSSSGHFQPQHF. The CDR3 nucleotides read TGTGCCAGCAGCTCAAGCGGTCATTTTCAGCCCCAGCATTTT. The chain uses TRBV7-8 and TRBJ1-5; D gene unclear. The CDR3 totals 14 residues. Germline V gene lookup returns CDR1 SGHVS and CDR2 FQNEAQ. V was pared by 4 bases and J by 6 bases, with 13 bases between.

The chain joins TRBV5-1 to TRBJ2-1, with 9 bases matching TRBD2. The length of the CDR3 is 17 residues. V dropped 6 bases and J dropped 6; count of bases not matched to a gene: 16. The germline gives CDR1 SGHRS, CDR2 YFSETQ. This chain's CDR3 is CASNLAGSRSGLNEQFF. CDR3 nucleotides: TGCGCCAGCAACCTAGCGGGGAGCCGCTCAGGTCTCAATGAGCAGTTCTTC.